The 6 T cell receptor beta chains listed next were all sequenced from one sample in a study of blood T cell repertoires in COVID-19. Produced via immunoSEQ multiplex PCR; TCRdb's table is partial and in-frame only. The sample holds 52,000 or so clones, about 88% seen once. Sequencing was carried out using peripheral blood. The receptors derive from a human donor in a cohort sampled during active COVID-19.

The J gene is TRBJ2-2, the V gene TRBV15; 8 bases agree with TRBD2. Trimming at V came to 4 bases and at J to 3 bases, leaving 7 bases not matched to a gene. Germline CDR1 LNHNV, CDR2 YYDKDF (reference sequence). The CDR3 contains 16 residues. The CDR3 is CATSNSLAGYTGELFF. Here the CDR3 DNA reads TGTGCCACCAGCAACTCCCTAGCGGGTTACACCGGGGAGCTGTTTTTT.

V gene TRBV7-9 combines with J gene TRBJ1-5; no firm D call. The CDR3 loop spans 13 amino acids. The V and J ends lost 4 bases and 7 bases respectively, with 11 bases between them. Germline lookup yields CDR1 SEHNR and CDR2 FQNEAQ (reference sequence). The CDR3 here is CASSSAGGQPQHF. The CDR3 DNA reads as TGTGCCAGCAGCTCCGCGGGAGGCCAGCCCCAGCATTTT.

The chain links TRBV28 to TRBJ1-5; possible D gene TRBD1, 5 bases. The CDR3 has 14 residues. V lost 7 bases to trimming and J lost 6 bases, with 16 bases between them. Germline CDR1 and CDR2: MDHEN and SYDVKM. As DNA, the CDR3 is TGTGCCAGCACCTCGGGTGGGGGGGTTCAGCCCCAGCATTTT. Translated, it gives CASTSGGGVQPQHF.

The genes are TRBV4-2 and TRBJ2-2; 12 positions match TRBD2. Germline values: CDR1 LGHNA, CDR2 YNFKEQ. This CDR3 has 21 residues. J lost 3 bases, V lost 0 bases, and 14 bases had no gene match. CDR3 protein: CASSQDGEDLAGGPDTGELFF. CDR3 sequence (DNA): TGTGCCAGCAGCCAAGATGGGGAAGACCTAGCGGGGGGGCCGGACACCGGGGAGCTGTTTTTT.

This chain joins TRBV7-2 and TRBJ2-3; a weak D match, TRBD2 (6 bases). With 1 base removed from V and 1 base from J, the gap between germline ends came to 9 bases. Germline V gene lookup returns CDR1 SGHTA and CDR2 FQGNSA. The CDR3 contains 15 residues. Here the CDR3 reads CASSLGGRRTDTQYF. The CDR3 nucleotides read TGTGCCAGCAGCTTAGGGGGGAGGCGCACAGATACGCAGTATTTT.

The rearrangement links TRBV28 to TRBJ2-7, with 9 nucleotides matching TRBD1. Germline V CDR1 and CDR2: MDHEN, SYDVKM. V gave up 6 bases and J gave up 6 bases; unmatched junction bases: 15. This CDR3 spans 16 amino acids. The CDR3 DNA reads TGTGCCAGCAGAAACGTCTCGGGACAGGGTTACGGCGAGCAGTACTTC. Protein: CASRNVSGQGYGEQYF.